This entry lists 27 T cell receptor beta chains sequenced from one sample in a study of control samples from healthy donors and cancer patients. TCRdb's table, derived via immunoSEQ multiplex PCR, lists solely in-frame clones and lacks some. This sample yields 45,000 to 65,000 clones, of which 88% are seen a single time; 40% belongs to the top ten. The sequencing sample was made of PBMCs. The source of these receptors is a man between 45 and 60 years old with head and neck cancer.

This chain links TRBV5-1 with TRBJ2-7, with 8 nucleotides matching TRBD2. The V and J ends lost 3 bases and 7 bases, in that order; junction bases with no gene match: 6. The CDR3 sequence is 13 residues long. Germline V gene lookup returns CDR1 SGHRS and CDR2 YFSETQ. The CDR3 here is CASSSGRALEQYF. CDR3 coding DNA: TGCGCCAGCAGCTCCGGGAGGGCCTTAGAGCAGTACTTC.

The V call is TRBV11-1, the J call TRBJ2-3; 13 bases agree with TRBD2. Germline V gene lookup returns CDR1 SGHAT and CDR2 FQDESV (reference sequence). V was pared by 6 bases and J by 6 bases, with 9 bases of the junction left unmatched. The CDR3 has 16 residues. The chain's CDR3 is CASSLTSGGARDTQYF. DNA of the CDR3: TGTGCCAGCAGTCTTACTAGCGGGGGGGCCCGGGATACGCAGTATTTT.

The chain joins TRBV10-3 to TRBJ2-1; tentatively, D is TRBD1 (5 bases). V lost 10 bases and J 4 bases, leaving 14 bases between the germline ends. This CDR3 has 13 amino acids. The germline gives CDR1 ENHRY, CDR2 SYGVKD. CDR3 sequence (DNA): TGTGCCACAAGCCAGACAGATTACAATGAGCAGTTCTTC. This codes for CATSQTDYNEQFF.

The V and J genes are TRBV18 and TRBJ2-7; 10 bases are a match to TRBD2. Losses at the gene ends were 5 bases for V and 2 bases for J; bases not matched to a gene: 9. In germline, CDR1 is KGHSH, CDR2 LQKENI. The CDR3 has 16 residues. CDR3 in amino acids: CASSVLAGGPTYEQYF. The CDR3 bases are TGTGCCAGCTCAGTATTAGCGGGAGGCCCAACCTACGAGCAGTACTTC.

The chain joins TRBV7-2 to TRBJ2-7, with a weak D call TRBD2 (6 bases). Germline values: CDR1 SGHTA, CDR2 FQGNSA. Trimming stripped 1 base from V and 2 bases from J, with 12 bases between. This CDR3 region has 15 residues. The CDR3 DNA follows: TGTGCCAGCAGCTTAGAAGTGGGAGGTACCTACGAGCAGTACTTC. Translated: CASSLEVGGTYEQYF. The variable domain in full, with the rest retrieved from reference TRBV7-2 and TRBJ2-7, is GAGVSQSPSNKVTEKGKDVELRCDPISGHTALYWYRQSLGQGLEFLIYFQGNSAPDKSGLPSDRFSAERTGGSVSTLTIQRTQQEDSAVYLCASSLEVGGTYEQYFGPGTRLTVT.

The chain joins TRBV21-1 to TRBJ1-2. TRBV21-1 is a pseudogene. The CDR3 is 15 residues long. The CDR3 DNA follows: TGTGCCAGCAGCAAATTGTGGGGGGCGCGCTATGGCTACACCTTC. Protein sequence: CASSKLWGARYGYTF.

The CDR3 region is CASSQQQGYYGYTF. The CDR3 coding sequence is TGTGCCAGCAGCCAGCAGCAGGGTTACTATGGCTACACCTTC. This chain joins TRBV13 and TRBJ1-2; a weak D match, TRBD1 (5 bases). Trimming removed 5 bases at V and 3 bases at J, with 13 bases between. Looked up from germline, CDR1 is PRHDT and CDR2 is FYEKMQ (reference sequence). The CDR3 runs 14 residues.

The rearrangement joins TRBV28 to TRBJ2-5; D is undetermined. The CDR3 runs 12 residues. CDR1 is MDHEN, CDR2 SYDVKM, per germline. V shed 9 bases and J shed 2 bases, with 10 bases lying between them. CDR3 DNA sequence: TGTGCCAGTCACCGCGGTCAAGAGACCCAGTACTTC. Translation: CASHRGQETQYF.

V gene TRBV5-1 combines with J gene TRBJ2-1; TRBD2 agrees at 10 bases. Per germline, CDR1 SGHRS and CDR2 YFSETQ. The junction had 7 bases not matched to a gene; V was cut back by 8 bases and J by 5 bases. The CDR3 is 14 residues long. This chain's CDR3 is CASSGGTLDNEQFF. For the CDR3, the DNA is TGCGCCAGTAGCGGGGGGACCCTTGACAATGAGCAGTTCTTC.

This clone is deemed medium-sized (0.01 to 0.1%). The gene calls are TRBV29-1 and TRBJ2-1; D gene uncertain. The CDR3 length is 10 residues. V dropped 4 bases and J dropped 8 bases, with 6 bases sitting between them. Germline values: CDR1 SQVTM, CDR2 ANQGSEA. The CDR3 nucleotides read TGCAGCGTTGTTGGGTATGAGCAGTTCTTC. This codes for CSVVGYEQFF.

The V and J genes are TRBV6-1 and TRBJ2-2; D is possibly TRBD2 (5 bases). V was cut by 3 bases and J by 4 bases, with 12 bases left in between. Germline V lookup: CDR1 MNHNS, CDR2 SASEGT. This CDR3 is built from 15 residues. The chain's CDR3 is CASSELSGLTGELFF. In DNA, the CDR3 is TGTGCCAGCAGTGAGCTAAGCGGACTCACCGGGGAGCTGTTTTTT.

The gene calls are TRBV7-9 and TRBJ1-3, with a tentative D call TRBD1 (5 bases). Germline loops: CDR1 SEHNR, CDR2 FQNEAQ (reference sequence). This CDR3 region has 17 residues. V gave up 1 base and J gave up 0 bases, with 13 bases separating them. CDR3 in DNA: TGTGCCAGCAGCTTAGGTCCAGGGAGAGGCTCTGGAAACACCATATATTTT. Protein sequence: CASSLGPGRGSGNTIYF.

The chain employs TRBV6-6 and TRBJ1-1; 10 positions agree with TRBD1. From germline, CDR1 is MNHNY and CDR2 SVGAGI (reference sequence). This CDR3 has 16 amino acids. The J segment lost 0 bases and the V segment lost 5 bases, leaving 6 bases of the junction unmatched. The CDR3 bases are TGTGCCAGCAGTCCGACAGGGGGCGAAATGAACACTGAAGCTTTCTTT. It specifies CASSPTGGEMNTEAFF.

The chain carries TRBV18 and TRBJ2-5; the match to TRBD1 covers 7 bases. The CDR3 spans 16 residues. Germline V lookup: CDR1 KGHSH, CDR2 LQKENI. The V gene end was trimmed by 3 bases and the J gene end by 4 bases; junction bases not matched to a gene: 11. The CDR3 region has the DNA TGTGCCAGCTCACCGGGACAGATCGGTCTTGGAGAGACCCAGTACTTC. Encoded protein: CASSPGQIGLGETQYF.

This chain connects TRBV3-1 (or the pseudogene TRBV3-2) to TRBJ1-5; TRBD1 agrees at 12 bases. The CDR3 sequence is 15 residues long. The V and J ends lost 4 bases and 6 bases, in that order; junction bases with no gene match: 4. Germline lookup yields CDR1 LGHDT and CDR2 YNNKEL (reference sequence). CDR3 amino acids: CASSPGTGGSQPQHF. The CDR3 DNA reads TGTGCCAGCAGCCCCGGGACAGGGGGCAGTCAGCCCCAGCATTTT.

This chain connects TRBV5-5 to TRBJ2-2; D is unclear. Germline V gene lookup returns CDR1 SGHKS and CDR2 YYEKEE (reference sequence). The CDR3 is made up of 16 amino acids. V lost 0 bases to trimming and J lost 3 bases, with 12 bases between them. For the CDR3, the DNA is TGTGCCAGCAGCTTGGAAAATAGCCCTTACACCGGGGAGCTGTTTTTT. Its protein product is CASSLENSPYTGELFF.

The chain carries TRBV27 and TRBJ2-2; D perhaps matches TRBD1 (6 bases). The V end lost 4 bases, the J end lost 2 bases, and 14 bases lay between the germline ends. CDR1 is MNHEY and CDR2 is SMNVEV in the germline V gene (reference sequence). The CDR3 runs to 16 residues. In DNA, the CDR3 is TGTGCCAGCAGTTCTCCCGGGACACCTAACACCGGGGAGCTGTTTTTT. It encodes CASSSPGTPNTGELFF.

This clone was counted a single time. The CDR3 region is CASNKGPLLTNEKLFF. CDR3 nucleotides: TGTGCCAGCAATAAAGGGCCCCTCCTCACTAATGAAAAACTGTTTTTT. The chain joins TRBV6-6 to TRBJ1-4; D remains unclear. From germline, CDR1 is MNHNY and CDR2 SVGAGI (reference sequence). The CDR3 is 16 amino acids. V lost 7 bases to trimming and J lost 2 bases, with 17 bases between them.

This clone was detected only a few times. The chain combines TRBV7-2 with TRBJ2-3; D ambiguous. The germline V and J ends were trimmed by 1 base and 5 bases, with 4 bases remaining between them. The CDR3 length is 12 residues. From germline, CDR1 is SGHTA and CDR2 FQGNSA. The CDR3 protein is CASSLVRDTQYF. The CDR3 region has the DNA TGTGCCAGCAGCTTAGTACGAGATACGCAGTATTTT.

With respect to this clone: One end of the junction fails to match germline, which may point to a read error. CDR3 sequence (DNA): TGTGCCAGCAGGGGGCCAACAGTGAACCCTGAAGCTTTCTTT. This translates into CASRGPTVNPEAFF. The genes are TRBV6-5 and TRBJ1-1; tentative D call: TRBD1 (5 bases). Germline-derived CDR1 and CDR2 are MNHEY and SVGAGI. The CDR3 contains 14 residues.

The V gene is TRBV7-6, the J gene TRBJ2-7, with D hard to call. Trimming removed 5 bases at V and 2 bases at J, with 10 bases between. The germline CDR1 and CDR2 sequences are SGHVS and FNYEAQ. CDR3 length equals 13 residues. The chain's CDR3 is CASSPYTPYEQYF. The CDR3 DNA sequence: TGTGCCAGCAGCCCATATACCCCCTACGAGCAGTACTTC.

This clone was picked up one time. V usage is TRBV7-9 and J usage is TRBJ2-2, with TRBD1 matching 9 bases. The CDR3 extends over 16 amino acids. Trimming took 7 bases from V and 6 from J; bases not matched to a gene: 12. Looked up from germline, CDR1 is SEHNR and CDR2 is FQNEAQ (reference sequence). The CDR3: CASTPHPGQGAGELFF. The CDR3 region has the DNA TGTGCCAGCACCCCACACCCGGGACAGGGCGCCGGGGAGCTGTTTTTT.

V is TRBV6-4 and J is TRBJ2-1, with 9 bases fitting TRBD2. The CDR3 length is 15 residues. V gave up 5 bases and J gave up 5 bases; unmatched junction bases: 7. Germline lookup yields CDR1 MRHNA and CDR2 SNTAGT. CDR3 coding DNA: TGTGCCAGCAGTTCGGGGGCTAGCGGGAACAATGAGCAGTTCTTC. Translating gives CASSSGASGNNEQFF.

This CDR3 reads CASSPAGKRSGANVLTF. Written as DNA, the CDR3 is TGTGCCAGCAGCCCAGCTGGCAAACGGTCTGGGGCCAACGTCCTGACTTTC. This chain links TRBV7-2 with TRBJ2-6, with D unclear. Germline values: CDR1 SGHTA, CDR2 FQGNSA. The CDR3 runs 17 residues. V was shortened by 5 bases and J by 1 base, with 15 bases between the two germline ends.

The genes are TRBV4-1 and TRBJ1-1; D call uncertain. Trimming shortened V by 4 bases and J by 10 bases, and 16 bases separated the two germline ends. Per the germline V gene, CDR1 is MGHRA and CDR2 is YSYEKL. The CDR3 length is 13 residues. CDR3 in DNA: TGCGCCAGCAGCCGATCTTGGATGAATGGAGCTTTCTTT. Protein: CASSRSWMNGAFF.

This chain links TRBV30 with TRBJ1-4; TRBD1 is a possible D gene (6 bases). This CDR3 is built from 13 residues. V was shortened by 2 bases and J by 8 bases, with 12 bases between the two germline ends. Germline assignment: CDR1 GTSNPN and CDR2 SVGIG (reference sequence). CDR3 sequence reads: CAWSLQRGEKLFF. The CDR3 nucleotides are TGTGCCTGGAGTCTGCAAAGGGGGGAAAAACTGTTTTTT.

V is TRBV4-3 and J is TRBJ1-3, with TRBD1 identical over 9 bases. Per germline, CDR1 LGHNA and CDR2 YSLEER. The CDR3 runs to 16 residues. Trimming at V came to 2 bases and at J to 1 base, leaving 3 bases not matched to a gene. DNA of the CDR3: TGCGCCAGCAGCCAAACAGGGGGCTTGTCTGGAAACACCATATATTTT. Its translation: CASSQTGGLSGNTIYF.